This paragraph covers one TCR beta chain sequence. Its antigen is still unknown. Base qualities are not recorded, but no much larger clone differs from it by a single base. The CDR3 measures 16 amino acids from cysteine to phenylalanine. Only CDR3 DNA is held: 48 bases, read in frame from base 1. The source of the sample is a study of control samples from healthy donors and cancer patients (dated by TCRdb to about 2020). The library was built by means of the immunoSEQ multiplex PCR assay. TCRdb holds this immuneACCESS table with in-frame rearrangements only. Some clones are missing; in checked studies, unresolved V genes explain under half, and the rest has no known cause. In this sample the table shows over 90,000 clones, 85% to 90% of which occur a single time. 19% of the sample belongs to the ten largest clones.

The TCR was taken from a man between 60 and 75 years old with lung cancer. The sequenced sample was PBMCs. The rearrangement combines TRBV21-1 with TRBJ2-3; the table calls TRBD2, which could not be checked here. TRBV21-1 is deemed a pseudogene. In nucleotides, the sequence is TGTGCCAGCAGTCTCAGAGGGCACCCCGACACAGATACGCAGTATTTT. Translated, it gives CASSLRGHPDTDTQYF.